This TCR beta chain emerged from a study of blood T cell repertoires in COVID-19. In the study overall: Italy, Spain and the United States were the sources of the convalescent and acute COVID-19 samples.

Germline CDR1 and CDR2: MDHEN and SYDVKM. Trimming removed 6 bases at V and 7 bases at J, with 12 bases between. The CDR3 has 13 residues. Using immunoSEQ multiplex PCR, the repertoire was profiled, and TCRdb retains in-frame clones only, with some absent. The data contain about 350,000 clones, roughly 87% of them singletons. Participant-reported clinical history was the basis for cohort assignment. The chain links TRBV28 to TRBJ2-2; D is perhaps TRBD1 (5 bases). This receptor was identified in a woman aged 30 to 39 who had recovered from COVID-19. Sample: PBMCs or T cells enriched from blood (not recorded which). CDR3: CASRRQRGGELFF. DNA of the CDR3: TGTGCCAGCAGAAGACAGCGCGGCGGGGAGCTGTTTTTT. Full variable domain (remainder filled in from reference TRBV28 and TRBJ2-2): DVKVTQSSRYLVKRTGEKVFLECVQDMDHENMFWYRQDPGLGLRLIYFSYDVKMKEKGDIPEGYSVSREKKERFSLILESASTNQTSMYLCASRRQRGGELFFGEGSRLTVL.